The present T cell receptor (beta chain) was sequenced within a study of blood T cell repertoires in COVID-19 (TCRdb year 2020). Study-level background: The collaborator samples originated in the United States, Italy and Spain and spanned the acute and convalescent phases of COVID-19. The prospective study material was composed of cDNA or gDNA derived from T cells, B-cell-depleted T cells, or PBMCs. Subjects who had been exposed to COVID-19, were actively infected with it, or had recovered from it provided the deeply sampled blood TCRbeta repertoires that made up the dataset. The repertoires were made available in a free public database intended to serve as a resource for research on the immune response to SARS-CoV-2. The samples were drawn from two sources: the first 160 participants of the ongoing ImmuneRACE study, and 950 to 1,500 subjects contributed by 6 global collaborators. Sample metadata almost always included a de-identified subject ID, COVID-19 status, age in years and sex. Where HLA class I and class II types were available, the types were taken from metadata supplied by the sample provider, not from assay-based typing.

The investigation overall reported the following: Clinical and demographic metadata were provided uncurated, with the amount varying by source and participant.

TCRbeta CDR3 regions were amplified from genomic DNA using the immunoSEQ Assay, a bias-controlled multiplex PCR. Under the source paper's analysis protocol: Within the assay, amplification of reference gene primers was used to estimate how many nucleated cells each sample contained. To quantify the absolute abundance of each unique TCRbeta CDR3 rearrangement, sequence reads were collapsed and filtered. For each sample, productive Simpson clonality was calculated by taking the square root of Simpson's diversity index across productive rearrangements. In its TCRdb copy, this immuneACCESS table keeps in-frame sequences only and misses some clones. Where compared with another copy, unresolved V genes explain less than half of these, and the others have no known cause. V, J and clone size were drawn from that table, and D and trimming were deduced from the DNA. The sample table lists some 380,000 clones, nearly 90% of them with a count of one. The ten largest make up roughly 2% of the sample.

Enrolling through a virtual design, the prospective study's participants ranged in age from roughly 18 to 95 years and lived across 20 to 30 United States geographic areas. In the prospective study, participants were assigned to cohorts based on the clinical history participants reported in a screening survey and a study questionnaire. Each participant in the prospective study had whole blood, serum and a nasopharyngeal or oropharyngeal swab collected by mobile phlebotomists. Participants in the prospective study had the option to provide additional blood draws and questionnaires over a 2-month period. Before DNA extraction, prospective study blood samples were shipped either frozen or at room temperature. On this clone: Its antigen remains undetermined. No base quality values were provided; no much bigger clone lies one nucleotide off.

Sequences SGHKS (CDR1) and YYEKEE (CDR2) are obtained from the germline V gene (reference sequence). Unmatched junction bases come to 8, with V trimmed by 6 bases and J by 4 bases. Including cysteine and phenylalanine, the CDR3 has 14 amino acids. The entry retains the CDR3 DNA only, 42 bases that are in frame from base 1. The clonotype comes from a middle-aged woman with acute COVID-19. The sequencing sample was made of PBMCs or T cells enriched from blood (not recorded which). The chain was built from TRBV5-5 and TRBJ2-5, and TRBD2 matches 8 of the central bases. The nucleotide sequence is TGTGCCAGCAACTCACGGGGGGGCCCAGAGACCCAGTACTTC. It translates as CASNSRGGPETQYF.